This TCR beta chain was captured in a study of PD-L1 blockade in urothelial cancer. Whole-study context: About 85% of the roughly 29 patients were men whose urothelial cancer was bladder-origin. Blood analysis took place 3 weeks (second dose) and 6 weeks after treatment start. Among blood samples, the median T cell count was around 140,000. Before enrollment, 0 to 3 chemotherapy regimens had been given to patients.

This CDR3 contains 17 residues. The germline V gene has CDR1 LNHDA and CDR2 SQIVND (reference sequence). V gave up 1 base and J gave up 0 bases; unmatched junction bases: 6. Clones were sequenced by immunoSEQ multiplex PCR, and TCRdb holds only the in-frame ones, with some missing. The sample gives about 55,000 clones, more than 75% of which show up once; 1% to 1.5% is in the top ten. As for time point: pretreatment peripheral blood. The sample in question was PBMCs, obtained around atezolizumab (anti-PD-L1) treatment. This sequence originates from a man aged 50-60 years with urothelial cancer. This chain uses TRBV19 with TRBJ2-7; 10 positions match TRBD2. CDR3 loop: CASSIANSGGLSYEQYF. CDR3 DNA sequence: TGTGCCAGTAGTATAGCTAATAGCGGGGGGCTCTCCTACGAGCAGTACTTC.